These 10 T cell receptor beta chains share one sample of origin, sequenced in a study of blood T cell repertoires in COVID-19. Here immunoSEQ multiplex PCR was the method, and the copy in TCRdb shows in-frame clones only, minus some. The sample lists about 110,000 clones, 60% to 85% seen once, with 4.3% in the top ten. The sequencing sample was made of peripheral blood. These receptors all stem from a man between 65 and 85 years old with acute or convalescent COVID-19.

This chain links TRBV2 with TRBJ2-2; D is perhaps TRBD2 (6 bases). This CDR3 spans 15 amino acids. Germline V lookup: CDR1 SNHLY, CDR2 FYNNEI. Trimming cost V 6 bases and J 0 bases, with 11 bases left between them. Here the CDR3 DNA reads TGTGCCAGCAGGGGCCCGGGGGCGAACACCGGGGAGCTGTTTTTT. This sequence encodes CASRGPGANTGELFF.

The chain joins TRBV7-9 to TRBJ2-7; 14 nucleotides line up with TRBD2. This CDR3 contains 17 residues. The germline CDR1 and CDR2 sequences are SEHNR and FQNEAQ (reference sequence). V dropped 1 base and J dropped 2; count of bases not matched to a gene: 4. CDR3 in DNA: TGTGCCAGCAGCTTAGGGACTAGCGGGGGGAGCCCCTACGAGCAGTACTTC. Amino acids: CASSLGTSGGSPYEQYF.

DNA of the CDR3: TGTGCCAGCAGCCAATACAGGGATCCCGGCTATGGCTACACCTTC. Translation gives CASSQYRDPGYGYTF. The J gene is TRBJ1-2, the V gene TRBV3-1 (or the pseudogene TRBV3-2), with D perhaps TRBD1 (6 bases). This CDR3 region has 15 residues. Trimming took off 2 bases at V and 4 bases at J, with 14 bases between the two ends. Germline CDR1 and CDR2: LGHDT and YNNKEL (reference sequence).

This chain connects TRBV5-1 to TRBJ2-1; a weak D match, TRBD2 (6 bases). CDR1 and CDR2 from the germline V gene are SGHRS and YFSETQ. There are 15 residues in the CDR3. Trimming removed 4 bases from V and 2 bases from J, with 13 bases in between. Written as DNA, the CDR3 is TGCGCCAGCAGCACCCGGGACTCTCCCTACAATGAGCAGTTCTTC. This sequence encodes CASSTRDSPYNEQFF. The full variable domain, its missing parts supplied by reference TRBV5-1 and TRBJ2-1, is KAGVTQTPRYLIKTRGQQVTLSCSPISGHRSVSWYQQTPGQGLQFLFEYFSETQRNKGNFPGRFSGRQFSNSRSEMNVSTLELGDSALYLCASSTRDSPYNEQFFGPGTRLTVL.

The chain's CDR3 is CASSQEGRGGTEAFF. The CDR3 region has the DNA TGTGCCAGCAGCCAAGAAGGCAGGGGTGGCACTGAAGCTTTCTTT. The gene calls are TRBV3-1 (or the pseudogene TRBV3-2) and TRBJ1-1; perhaps TRBD1 as D (6 bases). The CDR3 has 15 residues. The V and J ends lost 0 bases and 4 bases respectively, with 12 bases between them. Germline V lookup: CDR1 LGHDT, CDR2 YNNKEL (reference sequence).

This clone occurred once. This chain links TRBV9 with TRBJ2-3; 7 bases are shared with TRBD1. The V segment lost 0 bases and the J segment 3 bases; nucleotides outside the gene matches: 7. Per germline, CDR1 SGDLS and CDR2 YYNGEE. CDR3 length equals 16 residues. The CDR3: CASSVVPGGWTDTQYF. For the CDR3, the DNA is TGTGCCAGCAGCGTAGTCCCAGGGGGATGGACAGATACGCAGTATTTT.

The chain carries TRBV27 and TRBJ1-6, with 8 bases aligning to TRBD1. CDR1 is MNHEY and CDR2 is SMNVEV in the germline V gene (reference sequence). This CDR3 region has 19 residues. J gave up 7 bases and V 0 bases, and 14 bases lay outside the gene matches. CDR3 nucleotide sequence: TGTGCCAGCAGTTTATCGAGGGCAGGGGGCGGGATAGGGAATTCACCCCTCCACTTT. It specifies CASSLSRAGGGIGNSPLHF.

The CDR3 sequence: CASIWGTGSNQPQHF. The CDR3, as DNA: TGTGCCAGCATCTGGGGGACAGGGAGCAATCAGCCCCAGCATTTT. The rearrangement uses TRBV28 and TRBJ1-5; TRBD1 matches at 9 bases. Germline V CDR1 and CDR2: MDHEN, SYDVKM. Trimming cost V 7 bases and J 1 base; bases outside gene matches: 5. The CDR3 sequence is 15 residues long.

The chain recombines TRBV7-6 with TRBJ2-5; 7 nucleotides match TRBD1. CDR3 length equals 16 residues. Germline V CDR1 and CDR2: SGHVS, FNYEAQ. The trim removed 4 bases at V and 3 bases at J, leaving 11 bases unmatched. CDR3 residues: CASSSTGAYVEETQYF. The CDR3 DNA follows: TGTGCCAGCAGCTCCACAGGGGCATACGTAGAAGAGACCCAGTACTTC.

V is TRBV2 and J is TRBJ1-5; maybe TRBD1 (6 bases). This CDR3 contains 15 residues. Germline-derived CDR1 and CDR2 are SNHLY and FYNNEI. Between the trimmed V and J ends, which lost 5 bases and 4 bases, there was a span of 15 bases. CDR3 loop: CASSLAGEGNQPQHF. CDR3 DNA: TGTGCCAGCAGTTTGGCAGGGGAGGGGAATCAGCCCCAGCATTTT.